Presented here are 10 T cell receptor beta chains from one specimen sequenced in a study of blood T cells in healthy people across ages. A second about 7 to 12 cycle PCR used barcoded and J-beta primers. TCRdb reprocessed the 5' RACE reads via MiXCR and lists one record per CDR3 protein. The sample has roughly 1.7 million distinct CDR3 sequences, around 35% seen once. Sequencing was done on a sample of blood. The receptors were sampled from a woman in her 30s in good health.

This chain links TRBV27 with TRBJ1-2; D not certain. Trimming took 2 bases from V and 4 from J, leaving 14 bases between them. The CDR3 is made up of 15 amino acids. The germline CDR1 and CDR2 sequences are MNHEY and SMNVEV (reference sequence). The CDR3 nucleotides are TGTGCCAGCAGTTTAATAGGAGAGCACCCCTATGGCTACACCTTC. Its translation: CASSLIGEHPYGYTF.

The gene calls are TRBV6-5 and TRBJ2-5; TRBD2 aligns across 9 bases. Germline V gene lookup returns CDR1 MNHEY and CDR2 SVGAGI. The CDR3 extends over 15 amino acids. V shed 5 bases and J 5 bases; nucleotides not matched to a gene: 9. The CDR3, as DNA: TGTGCCAGCAGTAACCGCGGGGGGGCCGGGGAGACCCAGTACTTC. It translates to CASSNRGGAGETQYF.

This chain uses TRBV6-5 with TRBJ1-2; perhaps TRBD1 as D (5 bases). Per the germline V gene, CDR1 is MNHEY and CDR2 is SVGAGI. V shed 7 bases and J shed 0 bases, with 9 bases lying between them. The CDR3 contains 13 residues. In DNA form, the CDR3 reads TGTGCCAGCACCGGGGCCGCTAACTATGGCTACACCTTC. Translating it yields CASTGAANYGYTF.

This clonotype has just a few counts. The chain has TRBV7-9 and TRBJ2-7, with D possibly being TRBD2 (6 bases). The CDR3 consists of 17 residues. Trimming cost V 2 bases and J 5 bases, with 22 bases left between them. Germline values: CDR1 SEHNR, CDR2 FQNEAQ (reference sequence). The CDR3: CASSLLTWSSGSHEQYF. The CDR3 DNA follows: TGTGCCAGCAGCTTATTAACCTGGTCCAGCGGGTCCCACGAGCAGTACTTC.

About this clonotype itself: A read error may account for a junction end that differs from germline. V is TRBV15 and J is TRBJ1-6; tentative D call: TRBD1 (5 bases). In germline, CDR1 is LNHNV, CDR2 YYDKDF (reference sequence). The CDR3 is 18 amino acids. CDR3: CATSTDTGGSSYNSPLHF. DNA for the CDR3: TGTGCCACCAGCACGGACACAGGTGGGAGCTCCTATAATTCGCCCCTCCACTTT. Using reference TRBV15 and TRBJ1-6 for the parts outside the CDR3, the full variable domain is DAMVIQNPRYQVTQFGKPVTLSCSQTLNHNVMYWYQQKSSQAPKLLFHYYDKDFNNEADTPDNFQSRRPNTSFCFLDIRSPGLGDTAMYLCATSTDTGGSSYNSPLHFGNGTRLTVT.

This chain uses TRBV6-6 with TRBJ2-5; D unresolved. Per germline, CDR1 MNHNY and CDR2 SVGAGI (reference sequence). CDR3 size: 15 residues. Trimming took 2 bases from V and 5 from J, leaving 15 bases between them. DNA for the CDR3: TGTGCCAGCAGTTACCCCTTTTCGGGTGGCGAGACCCAGTACTTC. It specifies CASSYPFSGGETQYF.

This clonotype was seen a handful of times. This sequence joins TRBV14 and TRBJ2-7; no clear D. The CDR3 totals 14 residues. CDR1 is SGHDN, CDR2 FVKESK, per germline. V was trimmed by 1 base and J by 5 bases, leaving 12 bases between them. Here the CDR3 DNA reads TGTGCCAGCAGCCAAGCGGCCAGGATGAACGAGCAGTACTTC. As protein: CASSQAARMNEQYF.

V usage is TRBV28 and J usage is TRBJ2-1; 8 bases line up with TRBD1. The CDR3 extends over 14 amino acids. Germline lookup yields CDR1 MDHEN and CDR2 SYDVKM. The J segment lost 6 bases and the V segment lost 2 bases, leaving 3 bases of the junction unmatched. CDR3 nucleotides: TGTGCCAGCAGTTTAAGGACAGGGAGCAATGAGCAGTTCTTC. This sequence encodes CASSLRTGSNEQFF.

As DNA, the CDR3 is TGTGCCAGCGGACTTCAGGGGGGTGTGGGGTATAGCAATCAGCCCCAGCATTTT. Amino acid sequence: CASGLQGGVGYSNQPQHF. The J gene is TRBJ1-5, the V gene TRBV6-1, with 7 bases lining up with TRBD1. The CDR3 covers 18 residues. Germline V gene data show CDR1 as MNHNS and CDR2 as SASEGT. V lost 8 bases to trimming and J lost 0 bases; unmatched junction nucleotides: 16.

This chain uses TRBV20-1 with TRBJ1-6; perhaps TRBD1 as D (5 bases). V lost 2 bases and J lost 11, with 16 bases in between. CDR1 and CDR2 (germline): DFQATT, SNEGSKA (reference sequence). The CDR3 has 14 residues. The CDR3 DNA reads as TGCAGTGCTAGAAACCAGGGTGGGGGACCACCCCTCCACTTT. This gives the protein CSARNQGGGPPLHF.